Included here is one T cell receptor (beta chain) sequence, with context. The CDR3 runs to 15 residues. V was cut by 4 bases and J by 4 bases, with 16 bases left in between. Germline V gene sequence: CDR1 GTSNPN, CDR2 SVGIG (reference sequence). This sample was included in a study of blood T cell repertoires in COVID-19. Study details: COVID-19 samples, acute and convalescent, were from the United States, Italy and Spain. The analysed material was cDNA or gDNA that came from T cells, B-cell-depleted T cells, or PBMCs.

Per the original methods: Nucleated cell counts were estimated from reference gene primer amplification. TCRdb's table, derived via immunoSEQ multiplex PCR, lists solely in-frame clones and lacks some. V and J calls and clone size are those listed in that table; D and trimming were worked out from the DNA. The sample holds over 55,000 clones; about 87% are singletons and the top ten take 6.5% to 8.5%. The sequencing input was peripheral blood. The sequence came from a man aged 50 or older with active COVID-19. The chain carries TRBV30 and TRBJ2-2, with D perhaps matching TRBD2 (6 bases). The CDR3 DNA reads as TGTGCCTGGAATAAGGGACTCTCTGGCACCGGGGAGCTGTTTTTT. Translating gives CAWNKGLSGTGELFF.